This record concerns one T cell receptor beta chain sequence. Its target is unknown. The data originate from a study of cytomegalovirus exposure and HLA in healthy donors. Broader study findings: In vitro, three CMV-associated chains proved specific for CMV antigens.

Amplification used 60 Vbeta primers and 13 Jbeta primers. In the authors' methods: The authors later counted 75 million to 90 million unique TCR beta chains, approximately 12 million of them shared. Sequencing was performed with immunoSEQ multiplex PCR; in TCRdb, only in-frame clones are kept and a portion is missing. That table furnishes V, J and clone size, whereas the DNA furnished D and trimming. The top ten clones hold 5.4% of a sample with approximately 110,000 clones, just under 70% of them seen once. V was pared by 3 bases and J by 0 bases, with 15 bases between. The CDR3 sequence is 16 residues long. Germline CDR1 reads GTSNPN; CDR2 reads SVGIG (reference sequence).

The sequenced sample consisted of PBMCs. The TCR comes from a woman aged 70-85 years in good health and CMV-seropositive. The rearrangement links TRBV30 to TRBJ2-1, with a tentative D call TRBD1 (5 bases). This CDR3 is CAWRAQGRSSYNEQFF. The CDR3 coding sequence is TGTGCCTGGAGGGCCCAGGGCAGGTCCTCCTACAATGAGCAGTTCTTC.